These 25 T cell receptor beta chains originate from one sample sequenced in a study of shared clonotypes between healthy human individuals. Profiling relied on immunoSEQ multiplex PCR, and the TCRdb table lists in-frame clones only, not all of them. The sample lists approximately 1.1 million clones; 75% to 80% were seen once. Sequencing was carried out using memory CD4+ T cells from PBMCs. Subset: CD45RA-negative fraction. These receptors came from a man in his late teens or twenties in good health. Some clones in this sample may be carry-over from other donors' samples.

This clone was seen a handful of times. This rearrangement joins TRBV7-9 to TRBJ1-4, with 7 nucleotides matching TRBD1. The CDR3 consists of 14 residues. V gave up 5 bases and J gave up 8 bases; unmatched junction bases: 8. Germline V gene data show CDR1 as SEHNR and CDR2 as FQNEAQ (reference sequence). CDR3 loop: CASSNRQGTEKLFF. In nucleotides, the CDR3 is TGTGCCAGCAGCAATAGACAGGGAACAGAAAAACTGTTTTTT.

The J gene is TRBJ2-2, the V gene TRBV14; D gene uncertain. V gave up 0 bases and J gave up 1 base, with 6 bases separating them. This CDR3 is built from 15 residues. The germline gives CDR1 SGHDN, CDR2 FVKESK. DNA for the CDR3: TGTGCCAGCAGCCAAGATCGTTTGAACACCGGGGAGCTGTTTTTT. It encodes CASSQDRLNTGELFF.

This chain connects TRBV19 to TRBJ1-2; no clear D. Deletions cut 7 bases from V and 2 bases from J, with 14 bases between. Germline CDR1 and CDR2: LNHDA and SQIVND (reference sequence). This CDR3 contains 14 residues. The CDR3 sequence: CASTQLGRNYGYTF. Written as DNA, the CDR3 is TGTGCCAGTACACAGTTAGGTAGGAACTATGGCTACACCTTC.

The rearrangement links TRBV7-6 to TRBJ2-3, with 8 nucleotides matching TRBD2. The germline V gene encodes CDR1 SGHVS and CDR2 FNYEAQ. Trimming cost V 0 bases and J 2 bases; bases outside gene matches: 13. The CDR3 is 19 residues long. The CDR3 bases are TGTGCCAGCAGCTTAGCGTGGGAGGCACTAGCGGAGTTCACAGATACGCAGTATTTT. Its translation: CASSLAWEALAEFTDTQYF.

This chain uses TRBV7-2 with TRBJ2-1; 9 positions match TRBD2. CDR3 size: 15 residues. V trimming: 5 bases; J trimming: 6 bases; junction bases outside the gene matches: 8. Germline V gene lookup returns CDR1 SGHTA and CDR2 FQGNSA. CDR3 amino acids: CASSGAGTSLNEQFF. Written as DNA, the CDR3 is TGTGCCAGCAGCGGCGCCGGGACTAGCCTCAATGAGCAGTTCTTC. The variable domain in full, with the rest retrieved from reference TRBV7-2 and TRBJ2-1, is GAGVSQSPSNKVTEKGKDVELRCDPISGHTALYWYRQSLGQGLEFLIYFQGNSAPDKSGLPSDRFSAERTGGSVSTLTIQRTQQEDSAVYLCASSGAGTSLNEQFFGPGTRLTVL.

This sequence joins TRBV5-4 and TRBJ2-1; 9 nucleotides match TRBD1. CDR3 size: 12 residues. V dropped 4 bases and J dropped 15; count of bases not matched to a gene: 8. From germline, CDR1 is SGHNT and CDR2 YYREEE (reference sequence). As DNA, the CDR3 is TGTGCCAGCAGCCGCGGACAGGGGTTGTCGTTCTTC. This translates into CASSRGQGLSFF.

This chain uses TRBV30 with TRBJ1-5, with D possibly being TRBD1 (6 bases). Germline V gene data show CDR1 as GTSNPN and CDR2 as SVGIG (reference sequence). The CDR3 covers 12 residues. Trimming took 1 base from V and 5 from J, leaving 6 bases between them. For the CDR3, the DNA is TGTGCCTGGAGTGACAGGGATCAGCCCCAGCATTTT. This codes for CAWSDRDQPQHF.

This clone occurred once. The chain carries TRBV5-6 and TRBJ2-7; a weak D match, TRBD1 (5 bases). Trimming cost V 2 bases and J 6 bases, with 15 bases left between them. Germline assignment: CDR1 SGHDT and CDR2 YYEEEE. This CDR3 spans 14 amino acids. The CDR3 DNA follows: TGTGCCAGCAGCTTCGGGCAGGGAAGGGGCGAGCAGTACTTC. This gives the protein CASSFGQGRGEQYF.

This chain joins TRBV18 and TRBJ2-7, with 8 nucleotides matching TRBD1. V gave up 3 bases and J gave up 2 bases; unmatched junction bases: 6. CDR3 length: 15 residues. The V gene's germline CDR1 is KGHSH and CDR2 LQKENI. Here the CDR3 DNA reads TGTGCCAGCTCACCCGGGACAGGTGATCCCTACGAGCAGTACTTC. Its translation: CASSPGTGDPYEQYF.

The chain recombines TRBV11-3 with TRBJ1-4; D is ambiguous. The CDR3 length is 16 residues. Trimming removed 5 bases from V and 0 bases from J, with 13 bases in between. The germline gives CDR1 SGHNT, CDR2 YENEEA. CDR3 sequence reads: CASSPRRSATNEKLFF. DNA of the CDR3: TGTGCCAGCAGCCCACGAAGGAGCGCAACTAATGAAAAACTGTTTTTT.

V gene TRBV14 combines with J gene TRBJ2-6, with D possibly being TRBD1 (6 bases). The CDR3 spans 15 residues. The V end lost 5 bases, the J end lost 1 base, and 9 bases lay between the germline ends. CDR1 SGHDN and CDR2 FVKESK come from the germline V gene. CDR3 bases: TGTGCCAGCAGCTTTACAGGGTCTGGGGCCAACGTCCTGACTTTC. It translates to CASSFTGSGANVLTF. The whole variable domain, remainder taken from reference TRBV14 and TRBJ2-6, is EAGVTQFPSHSVIEKGQTVTLRCDPISGHDNLYWYRRVMGKEIKFLLHFVKESKQDESGMPNNRFLAERTGGTYSTLKVQPAELEDSGVYFCASSFTGSGANVLTFGAGSRLTVL.

The chain links TRBV18 to TRBJ1-1; D gene unclear. This CDR3 has 14 amino acids. V gave up 2 bases and J gave up 1 base, with 8 bases separating them. The germline gives CDR1 KGHSH, CDR2 LQKENI. Written as DNA, the CDR3 is TGTGCCAGCTCACCAAACGACAAGAACACTGAAGCTTTCTTT. It translates to CASSPNDKNTEAFF.

In this sample, this clone turned up once. The gene calls are TRBV6-6 and TRBJ1-3; D is undetermined. Per the germline V gene, CDR1 is MNHNY and CDR2 is SVGAGI (reference sequence). The CDR3 covers 14 residues. V was shortened by 6 bases and J by 4 bases, with 13 bases between the two germline ends. CDR3 nucleotide sequence: TGTGCCAGCAGCCCCCCGTCGCGGGGAAACACCATATATTTT. It is translated as CASSPPSRGNTIYF.

The chain links TRBV15 to TRBJ1-2; 8 bases are shared with TRBD1. V trimming: 0 bases; J trimming: 5 bases; junction bases outside the gene matches: 26. The CDR3 length is 22 residues. Germline-derived CDR1 and CDR2 are LNHNV and YYDKDF (reference sequence). The CDR3 loop reads CATSRDPSSGQVLAGSAYGYTF. The CDR3 DNA is TGTGCCACCAGCAGAGATCCCTCTTCGGGACAGGTTCTCGCAGGATCCGCTTATGGCTACACCTTC.

The V and J genes are TRBV10-2 and TRBJ2-5; 7 nucleotides line up with TRBD2. Losses at the gene ends were 8 bases for V and 4 bases for J; bases not matched to a gene: 7. The CDR3 is made up of 13 amino acids. CDR1 and CDR2 from the germline V gene are WSHSY and SAAADI. The DNA of the CDR3 is TGCGCCAGCGGGGCGGGAGTAGGAGAGACCCAGTACTTC. It is translated as CASGAGVGETQYF.

The rearrangement uses TRBV10-3 and TRBJ2-2, with 8 bases fitting TRBD2. The CDR3 has 16 amino acids. V shed 6 bases and J 3 bases; nucleotides not matched to a gene: 9. Germline CDR1 is ENHRY and CDR2 is SYGVKD. Here the CDR3 reads CAISLVSGTDTGELFF. The CDR3 coding sequence is TGTGCCATCAGCTTAGTTAGCGGGACGGACACCGGGGAGCTGTTTTTT.

This clone was detected once. V usage is TRBV5-1 and J usage is TRBJ1-1; D might be TRBD1 (6 bases). Trimming took off 2 bases at V and 5 bases at J, with 22 bases between the two ends. Germline assignment: CDR1 SGHRS and CDR2 YFSETQ. The CDR3 spans 17 residues. The CDR3 DNA reads as TGCGCCAGCAGCTTAAACCCCCAGACTACAGGGCCAACTGAAGCTTTCTTT. It codes for CASSLNPQTTGPTEAFF.

Here the CDR3 reads CASSENGQLNTEAFF. The CDR3 region has the DNA TGTGCCAGCAGTGAAAACGGGCAGTTGAACACTGAAGCTTTCTTT. The genes are TRBV2 and TRBJ1-1, with D uncertain. Trimming left V 2 bases short and J 0 bases short, with 10 bases between. This CDR3 has 15 amino acids. Per the germline V gene, CDR1 is SNHLY and CDR2 is FYNNEI.

V is TRBV30 and J is TRBJ2-5, with unresolved D. V was pared by 1 base and J by 1 base, with 7 bases between. CDR1 is GTSNPN and CDR2 is SVGIG in the germline V gene (reference sequence). This CDR3 comprises 13 residues. The CDR3 spells CAWSAQSQETQYF. The CDR3, as DNA: TGTGCCTGGAGTGCACAGAGCCAAGAGACCCAGTACTTC.

CDR3: CASSSKAGTGPDTQYF. CDR3 nucleotides: TGTGCCAGCAGCTCGAAGGCCGGGACAGGGCCAGATACGCAGTATTTT. The chain carries TRBV5-4 and TRBJ2-3; the match to TRBD1 covers 9 bases. Germline V gene data show CDR1 as SGHNT and CDR2 as YYREEE (reference sequence). This CDR3 has 16 amino acids. The V gene end was trimmed by 3 bases and the J gene end by 4 bases; junction bases not matched to a gene: 9.

The V gene is TRBV27, the J gene TRBJ1-2; TRBD1 matches at 8 bases. V trimming: 6 bases; J trimming: 3 bases; junction bases outside the gene matches: 6. The CDR3 length is 14 residues. From germline, CDR1 is MNHEY and CDR2 SMNVEV (reference sequence). The CDR3 nucleotides read TGTGCCAGCAGACCACAGGGGGAAGACTATGGCTACACCTTC. Its translation is CASRPQGEDYGYTF.

Concerning this clone: In the same sample, other DNA sequences code for this CDR3. The V gene is TRBV6-5, the J gene TRBJ2-5; D remains ambiguous. CDR1 and CDR2 (germline): MNHEY, SVGAGI. With 4 bases removed from V and 5 bases from J, the gap between germline ends came to 5 bases. The CDR3 is 11 amino acids. This chain's CDR3 is CASSFQETQYF. In DNA, the CDR3 is TGTGCCAGCAGTTTTCAGGAGACCCAGTACTTC.

CDR3 amino acids: CASSPGVLGNTIYF. In DNA, the CDR3 is TGCGCCAGCAGCCCAGGGGTTCTGGGAAACACCATATATTTT. This chain connects TRBV5-1 to TRBJ1-3; D possibly corresponds to TRBD1 (6 bases). Germline V gives CDR1 SGHRS, CDR2 YFSETQ. Trimming stripped 4 bases from V and 4 bases from J, with 12 bases between. The CDR3 has 14 residues.

The chain couples TRBV28 to TRBJ1-2; the D is unclear. Trimming removed 7 bases from V and 2 bases from J, with 8 bases in between. This CDR3 spans 12 amino acids. Germline loops: CDR1 MDHEN, CDR2 SYDVKM. CDR3 protein: CASTRLNYGYTF. The CDR3 coding sequence is TGTGCCAGCACCAGACTGAACTATGGCTACACCTTC.

The V call is TRBV5-1, the J call TRBJ2-1; 14 bases fit TRBD2. In germline, CDR1 is SGHRS, CDR2 YFSETQ. The CDR3 loop spans 17 amino acids. Unmatched junction bases numbered 2, after V lost 3 bases and J lost 0 bases. CDR3 coding DNA: TGCGCCAGCAGCTCTGGGACTAGCGGGAGCTCCTACAATGAGCAGTTCTTC. This translates into CASSSGTSGSSYNEQFF.